This TCR beta chain was identified during a study of Ad26.COV2.S vaccination and SARS-CoV-2 variants. Study-wide results and limits: Estimates derived from TCR breadth and depth analyses may have underestimated total T cell responses.

The method was immunoSEQ multiplex PCR; TCRdb's version includes in-frame clones alone and lacks a portion of them. The table lists 450,000 to 550,000 clones, roughly 89% of them singletons. Specified treatment: around 19 received Ad26.COV2.S at low or high dose, single or two shots; 5 received placebo; per-sample allocation not given. Sample collection was performed on day 63 after the first vaccine or placebo injection. In regard to this clone: Its antigen is not identified.

The CDR3 spans 14 residues. With 9 bases removed from V and 8 bases from J, the gap between germline ends came to 18 bases. CDR1 is KGHDR and CDR2 is SFDVKD in the germline V gene. The material was peripheral blood, obtained in a trial of Ad26.COV2.S vaccine versus placebo. This receptor was obtained from a person between 18 and 65 years old who received the Ad26.COV2.S COVID-19 vaccine or a placebo. The chain employs TRBV24-1 and TRBJ1-4; TRBD1 is a possible D gene (5 bases). Here the CDR3 reads CATSDGTDGEKLFF. The CDR3 region has the DNA TGTGCCACCTCGGACGGGACGGACGGCGAAAAACTGTTTTTT.